The 10 T cell receptor beta chains in this list originate from one sample, sequenced in a study of T-cell memory formation after mild COVID-19. TCRdb independently ran MiXCR on the 5' RACE reads; one entry per CDR3 protein. The sample yields about 340,000 distinct CDR3 sequences, roughly 13% seen once. The sample taken for sequencing was PBMCs or a T cell subset sorted from them (not recorded which). The receptors derive from a young man who had mild COVID-19 (a few samples of this study predate the infection). Cell type and time point are not known.

The chain joins TRBV4-2 to TRBJ2-5; D is possibly TRBD1 (6 bases). The CDR3 loop spans 12 amino acids. V lost 3 bases, J lost 5 bases, and 7 bases lay in between. Germline values: CDR1 LGHNA, CDR2 YNFKEQ. The CDR3 protein is CASSHDRETQYF. Here the CDR3 DNA reads TGTGCCAGCAGCCACGACAGGGAGACCCAGTACTTC.

The chain joins TRBV5-1 to TRBJ1-2; a possible D gene is TRBD1 (5 bases). The length of the CDR3 is 15 residues. V shed 0 bases and J shed 4 bases, with 13 bases lying between them. CDR1 SGHRS and CDR2 YFSETQ come from the germline V gene. The DNA for the CDR3 is TGCGCCAGCAGCTTGGGTACAGGTGCTACCTATGGCTACACCTTC. Its translation: CASSLGTGATYGYTF.

By sample fraction, this clonotype is hyperexpanded (1% or more). The rearrangement joins TRBV27 to TRBJ2-7; 7 bases line up with TRBD2. The V and J ends lost 6 bases and 2 bases, in that order; junction bases with no gene match: 10. CDR3 size: 15 residues. CDR1 and CDR2 (germline): MNHEY, SMNVEV (reference sequence). CDR3 nucleotides: TGTGCCAGCAGCCAATGGGGGGGTACGCCCTACGAGCAGTACTTC. Its translation is CASSQWGGTPYEQYF.

This clonotype has only a few counts. The DNA for the CDR3 is TGTGCCAGCAGGAAGGGGTTGGGCTACACCTTC. This gives the protein CASRKGLGYTF. V and J are TRBV21-1 and TRBJ1-2. TRBV21-1 is classified as a pseudogene. CDR3 length: 11 residues.

This clonotype was seen more than once but under ten times. The chain joins TRBV4-2 to TRBJ2-2, with 9 bases lining up with TRBD1. CDR1 is LGHNA and CDR2 is YNFKEQ in the germline V gene. The CDR3 covers 18 residues. V gave up 3 bases and J gave up 6 bases; unmatched junction bases: 14. The CDR3 DNA reads as TGTGCCAGCAGCCAGGATCACTGGGACAGGGAATGGGCCGGGGAGCTGTTTTTT. This gives the protein CASSQDHWDREWAGELFF.

The V call is TRBV20-1, the J call TRBJ1-1, with a weak D call TRBD1 (5 bases). Per germline, CDR1 DFQATT and CDR2 SNEGSKA (reference sequence). Deletions cut 6 bases from V and 6 bases from J, with 14 bases between. The CDR3 contains 12 residues. CDR3 nucleotide sequence: TGCAGTGCGGGGGGTGCTGGTTCTGAAGCTTTCTTT. Encoded protein: CSAGGAGSEAFF.

This clonotype was seen only a few times. The rearrangement joins TRBV5-1 to TRBJ1-1; the match to TRBD1 covers 8 bases. Germline trimming cut 4 bases from V and 4 bases from J; bases unmatched to any gene: 12. The CDR3 sequence is 16 residues long. Germline V gene lookup returns CDR1 SGHRS and CDR2 YFSETQ. The CDR3 spells CASSPGQGGQGTEAFF. CDR3 sequence (DNA): TGCGCCAGCAGCCCTGGACAGGGCGGGCAGGGCACTGAAGCTTTCTTT.

The chain has TRBV5-5 and TRBJ2-3; D remains unclear. V shed 4 bases and J shed 2 bases, with 14 bases lying between them. Germline lookup yields CDR1 SGHKS and CDR2 YYEKEE (reference sequence). The CDR3 is made up of 15 amino acids. The CDR3 sequence is CASSLSYYPTDTQYF. The CDR3 nucleotides are TGTGCCAGCAGCCTCTCCTACTATCCCACAGATACGCAGTATTTT.

V is TRBV4-3 and J is TRBJ1-2, with no clear D. V lost 2 bases and J lost 4, with 20 bases in between. Germline loops: CDR1 LGHNA, CDR2 YSLEER. CDR3 length equals 17 residues. This CDR3 reads CASSQKARGKGVYGYTF. The DNA for the CDR3 is TGCGCCAGCAGCCAAAAGGCACGCGGGAAGGGAGTCTATGGCTACACCTTC.

This rearrangement joins TRBV7-2 to TRBJ2-1, with TRBD2 as a possible D gene (5 bases). The CDR3 is 13 residues long. Germline V CDR1 and CDR2: SGHTA, FQGNSA. The V and J ends lost 5 bases and 7 bases respectively, with 12 bases between them. The CDR3 here is CASSQVPGNEQFF. In nucleotides, the CDR3 is TGTGCCAGCAGCCAGGTACCGGGGAATGAGCAGTTCTTC.